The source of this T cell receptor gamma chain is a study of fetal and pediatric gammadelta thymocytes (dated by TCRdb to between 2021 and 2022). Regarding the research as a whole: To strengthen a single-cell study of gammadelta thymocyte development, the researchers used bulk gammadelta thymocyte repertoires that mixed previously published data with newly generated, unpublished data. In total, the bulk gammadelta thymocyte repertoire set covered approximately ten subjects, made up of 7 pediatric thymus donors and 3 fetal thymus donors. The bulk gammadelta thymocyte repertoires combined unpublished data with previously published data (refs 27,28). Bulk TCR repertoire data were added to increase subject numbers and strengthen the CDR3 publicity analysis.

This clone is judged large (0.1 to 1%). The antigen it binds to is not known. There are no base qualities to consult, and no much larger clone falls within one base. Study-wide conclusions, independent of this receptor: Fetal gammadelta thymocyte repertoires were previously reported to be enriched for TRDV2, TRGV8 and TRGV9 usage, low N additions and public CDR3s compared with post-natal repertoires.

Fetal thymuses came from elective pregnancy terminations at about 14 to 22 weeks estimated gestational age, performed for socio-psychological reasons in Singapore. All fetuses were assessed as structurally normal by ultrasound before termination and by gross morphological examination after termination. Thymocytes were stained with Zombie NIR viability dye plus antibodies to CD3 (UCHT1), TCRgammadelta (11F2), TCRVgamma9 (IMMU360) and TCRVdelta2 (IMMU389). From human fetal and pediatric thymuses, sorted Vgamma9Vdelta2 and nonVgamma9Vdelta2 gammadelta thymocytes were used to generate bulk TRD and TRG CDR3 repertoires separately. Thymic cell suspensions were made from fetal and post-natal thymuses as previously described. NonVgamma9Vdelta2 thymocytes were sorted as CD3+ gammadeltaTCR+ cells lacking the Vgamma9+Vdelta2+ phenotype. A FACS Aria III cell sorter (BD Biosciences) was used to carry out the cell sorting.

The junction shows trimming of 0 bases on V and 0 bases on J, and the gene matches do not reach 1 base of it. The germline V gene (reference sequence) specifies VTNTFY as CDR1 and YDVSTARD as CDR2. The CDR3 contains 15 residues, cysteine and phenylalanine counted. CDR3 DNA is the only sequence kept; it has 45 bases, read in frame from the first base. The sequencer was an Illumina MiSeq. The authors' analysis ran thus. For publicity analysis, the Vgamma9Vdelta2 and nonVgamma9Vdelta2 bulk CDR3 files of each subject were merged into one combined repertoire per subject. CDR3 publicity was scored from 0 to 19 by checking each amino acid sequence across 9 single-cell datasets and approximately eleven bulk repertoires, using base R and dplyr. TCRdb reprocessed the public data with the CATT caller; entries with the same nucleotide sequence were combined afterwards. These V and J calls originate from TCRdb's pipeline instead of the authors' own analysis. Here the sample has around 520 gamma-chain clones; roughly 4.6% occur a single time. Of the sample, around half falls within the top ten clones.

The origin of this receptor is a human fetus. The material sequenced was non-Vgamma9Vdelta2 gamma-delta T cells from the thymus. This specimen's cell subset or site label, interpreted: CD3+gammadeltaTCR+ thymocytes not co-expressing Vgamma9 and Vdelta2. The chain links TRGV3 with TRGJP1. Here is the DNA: TGTGCCACCTGGGACAGGCATACCACTGGTTGGTTCAAGATATTT. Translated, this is CATWDRHTTGWFKIF.